This T cell receptor beta chain was recorded in a study of blood T cells in healthy people across ages. Alongside a J-beta primer mix, a sample-barcoded 5' primer served in a second PCR lasting about 7 to 11 cycles. Via MiXCR, TCRdb re-called the 5' RACE reads, giving one row per CDR3 protein. The sample includes over 600,000 distinct CDR3 sequences, roughly 46% of them seen just once. V was clipped by 5 bases and J by 6 bases; unmatched bases: 1. The CDR3 contains 12 residues. Germline loops: CDR1 MDHEN, CDR2 SYDVKM. In its sample, this clonotype was seen a few times. This clonotype originated in a man older than 75 in good health. The chain is built from TRBV28 and TRBJ1-2, with 9 bases that match TRBD1. The material sequenced was blood. CDR3 sequence reads: CASSRTGDGYTF. DNA of the CDR3: TGTGCCAGCAGTCGGACAGGGGATGGCTACACCTTC.